A single TCR beta chain is shown here with its context. Its antigen remains unknown. CDR3 size: 15 residues. The germline V and J ends were trimmed by 6 bases and 2 bases, with 18 bases remaining between them. Per germline, CDR1 DFQATT and CDR2 SNEGSKA (reference sequence). The record originates from a study of T cell repertoires in cytomegalovirus infection. Overall study context: CMV infection together with matching HLA type was indicated by public TCR beta signatures.

TCRdb recomputed calls from the reads with MiXCR, one row per CDR3 protein. This sample has over 450,000 distinct CDR3 sequences, with approximately 10% found just once. Study-wide results and caveats: Clonotype analysis showed dominance of the ex vivo response by HLA-C-restricted CMV-specific TCR beta clonotypes.

V gene TRBV20-1 combines with J gene TRBJ2-3, with D perhaps matching TRBD2 (5 bases). The sample comprised PBMCs. The clonotype originates from a human donor in good health (CMV status not recorded). Some clones in this sample may be carry-over from other donors' samples. The CDR3 sequence: CSARDYSTSTDTQYF. CDR3 in DNA: TGCAGTGCCCGTGACTACTCCACATCCACAGATACGCAGTATTTT.